These T cell receptor beta chains were read from a single sample in a study of CD8 T cells in Susac syndrome. From the immunoSEQ multiplex PCR reads, TCRdb called clonotypes with MiXCR, one entry per CDR3 protein. The table has about 210,000 distinct CDR3 sequences, about 95% seen once. The sequenced material came from CD4+ T cells from PBMCs. The receptors were sampled from a human donor with multiple sclerosis. Each CDR3 is given with its conserved first and last residue. The order of the fields is V gene, J gene, D gene, clone size, CDR3 DNA, CDR3 protein. D genes are given only for firm matches. Size is omitted from some rows. Given values are once, few, many or a class for expanded clones.

TRBV19	TRBJ1-2	.	.	TGTGCCAGTAGTATCTCCAGTTGGCAAGGCAACCCGTATGGCTACACCTTC	CASSISSWQGNPYGYTF
TRBV7-2	TRBJ2-7	TRBD2	.	TGTGCCAGCAGCTTAGATTTCGGGACTAGTGGTAACGAGCAGTACTTC	CASSLDFGTSGNEQYF
TRBV30	TRBJ1-5	TRBD1	.	TGTGCCTGGAGTGCCGACAGGGGGCCTCAGCCCCAGCATTTT	CAWSADRGPQPQHF
TRBV7-9	TRBJ1-2	.	.	TGTGCCAGCAGCTTAGACCCAGCTAACTATGGCTACACCTTC	CASSLDPANYGYTF
TRBV12-3/TRBV12-4	TRBJ2-3	.	.	TGTGCCAGCAGCAAAGAGCGGACTGGAGATACGCAGTATTTT	CASSKERTGDTQYF
TRBV20-1	TRBJ1-1	.	once	TGCAGTGCTAGAGGGGGCAGCATGAACACTGAAGCTTTCTTT	CSARGGSMNTEAFF
TRBV7-8	TRBJ2-1	.	.	TGTGCCAGCAGCTTAAAGCCTGGCGGACTCCGGGACTTTCGGGAGCAGTTCTTC	CASSLKPGGLRDFREQFF
TRBV7-3	TRBJ2-6	TRBD2	once	TGTGCCAGCAGCCCCAGCGGGAGACCCTCTGGGGCCAACGTCCTGACTTTC	CASSPSGRPSGANVLTF
TRBV28	TRBJ2-5	.	.	TGTGCCAGCAGGGGACAAGAGACCCAGTACTTC	CASRGQETQYF
TRBV30	TRBJ2-7	TRBD2	.	TGTGCCTGGAGACGTGAACTAGCGGGAGGGTACGAGCAGTACTTC	CAWRRELAGGYEQYF
TRBV29-1	TRBJ1-1	.	.	TGCAGCGGGCGGGACACTGAAGCTTTCTTT	CSGRDTEAFF
TRBV7-9	TRBJ1-2	TRBD1	.	TGTGCCAGCAGCTCCGGGACAGGCTTTGCTGGTGGCTACACCTTC	CASSSGTGFAGGYTF
TRBV25-1	TRBJ2-5	.	.	TGTGCCAGCAGTGAATTAGGGATAGTCGAGACCCAGTACTTC	CASSELGIVETQYF
TRBV29-1	TRBJ1-1	.	.	TGCAGCCACACAGCCGTCACTGAAGCTTTCTTT	CSHTAVTEAFF
TRBV25-1	TRBJ2-2	TRBD2	.	TGTGCCAGCAGTGAAGTCCTCGAGACTAGCGGGAGGGCGGCCGGGGAGCTGTTTTTT	CASSEVLETSGRAAGELFF
TRBV27	TRBJ1-2	.	.	TGTGCCAGCAGCCGGGGAGATCGATATGGCTACACCTTC	CASSRGDRYGYTF
TRBV4-1	TRBJ2-7	.	.	TGCGCCAGCAGCCAGCTAAGGGACAATTCCTACGAGCAGTACTTC	CASSQLRDNSYEQYF
TRBV20-1	TRBJ2-4	.	.	TGCAGTGCTAGTGTGCAGAAAAACATTCAGTACTTC	CSASVQKNIQYF
TRBV6-1	TRBJ1-1	TRBD1	.	TGTGCCAGCAGACCGGGCGGGACAGGGTTCCCCACTGAAGCTTTCTTT	CASRPGGTGFPTEAFF
TRBV7-2	TRBJ2-1	.	.	TGTGCCAGCAGCTTAGCCATAGTCGACGAGCAGTTCTTC	CASSLAIVDEQFF
TRBV12-3/TRBV12-4	TRBJ2-3	TRBD2	.	TGTGCCAGCAGTCCCCTTAGCGGGCTAACAGATACGCAGTATTTT	CASSPLSGLTDTQYF
TRBV20-1	TRBJ2-2	.	.	TGCAGTGCTACCAGGGACGCTTACGGGGAGCTGTTTTTT	CSATRDAYGELFF
TRBV3-1	TRBJ1-6	.	.	TGTGCCAGCAGCCAAGTGGCCTCTTCACCCCTCCACTTT	CASSQVASSPLHF
TRBV30	TRBJ1-3	.	.	TGTGCCTGGAGCCGGAGGGTAGCTCTTGGAAACACCATATATTTT	CAWSRRVALGNTIYF
TRBV9	TRBJ2-2	.	.	TGTGCCAGCAGCCAGCGCGGCGGCAGGGCAACGGAGCTGTTTTTT	CASSQRGGRATELFF
TRBV9	TRBJ1-5	TRBD1	.	TGTGCCAGCAGCCTGACAGGGTATAGCAATCAGCCCCAGCATTTT	CASSLTGYSNQPQHF
TRBV9	TRBJ2-7	TRBD1	.	TGTGCCAGCAGCATCCGGGACAGGGGGCACGAGCAGTACTTC	CASSIRDRGHEQYF
TRBV29-1	TRBJ1-2	.	.	TGCAGCGTAGTAGAGAATGGCTACACCTTC	CSVVENGYTF
TRBV6-5	TRBJ2-7	TRBD1	.	TGTGCCAGCAGTTACTCCCAGGGGGCGGACGAGCAGTACTTC	CASSYSQGADEQYF
TRBV2	TRBJ1-5	.	.	TGTGCCAGCAGTCTGGACAGAAACAATCAGCCCCAGCATTTT	CASSLDRNNQPQHF
TRBV29-1	TRBJ2-5	TRBD1	.	TGCAGCGTTGTTGACAGGGGCGGCGAGACCCAGTACTTC	CSVVDRGGETQYF
TRBV20-1	TRBJ2-1	.	.	TGCAGTGCTAACCTCAGGAGCTCCTACAATGAGCAGTTCTTC	CSANLRSSYNEQFF
TRBV5-1	TRBJ2-3	TRBD2	.	TGCGCCAGCAGCTCCGTAGCGGGGACCACAGATACGCAGTATTTT	CASSSVAGTTDTQYF
TRBV3-1	TRBJ2-4	.	.	TGTGCCAGCAGCCTTACTGGGGGCAAAAACATTCAGTACTTC	CASSLTGGKNIQYF
TRBV2	TRBJ2-3	.	.	TGTGCCAGCAGTGGAGCTCCCCCTAGCACAGATACGCAGTATTTT	CASSGAPPSTDTQYF
TRBV3-1	TRBJ2-1	TRBD2	.	TGTGCCAGCAGCCATGGGGGACTAGCGGCTAACAATGAGCAGTTCTTC	CASSHGGLAANNEQFF
TRBV12-3/TRBV12-4	TRBJ2-1	TRBD2	few	TGTGCCAGCAGTTACCTAGCGGGAGCCTACAATGAGCAGTTCTTC	CASSYLAGAYNEQFF
TRBV23-1	TRBJ1-5	TRBD1	.	TGCGCCAGCTTTGCGGGGACAGGCTATCAGCCCCAGCATTTT	CASFAGTGYQPQHF
TRBV28	TRBJ1-2	TRBD1	.	TGTGCCAGCAGTTACCGGGACAGGGCCCAATTCTATGGCTACACCTTC	CASSYRDRAQFYGYTF
TRBV20-1	TRBJ2-1	.	.	TGCAGTGCAGGGACTGCCAGGGAGCAGTTCTTC	CSAGTAREQFF
TRBV9	TRBJ2-7	.	.	TGTGCCAGCAGCGTAGGTGCGGCGGGATACGAGCAGTACTTC	CASSVGAAGYEQYF
TRBV3-1	TRBJ1-1	.	.	TGTGCCAGCAGCCAAGATGAGGGGAACACTGAAGCTTTCTTT	CASSQDEGNTEAFF
TRBV19	TRBJ1-5	.	.	TGTGCCAGTAGGATTTTGGCCGTCAATCAGCCCCAGCATTTT	CASRILAVNQPQHF
TRBV20-1	TRBJ1-2	.	.	TGCAGTGCTAGAGATGTGGCAGGCGCTAACTATGGCTACATCTTC	CSARDVAGANYGYIF
TRBV20-1	TRBJ1-6	TRBD1	.	TGCAGTGCAAGGACAGGGGGATCCTATAATTCACCCCTCCACTTT	CSARTGGSYNSPLHF
TRBV2	TRBJ1-5	TRBD1	.	TGTGCCACCGCCCGGGACAGCTTAAATCAGCCCCAGCATTTT	CATARDSLNQPQHF
TRBV11-2	TRBJ2-7	TRBD1	.	TGTGCCAGCATCCTCACAGGGGCCTACGAGCAGTACTTC	CASILTGAYEQYF
TRBV5-1	TRBJ1-1	TRBD1	.	TGCGCCAGCAGCGGGACAGTTCTAAACACTGAAGCTTTCTTT	CASSGTVLNTEAFF
TRBV9	TRBJ2-1	TRBD1	.	TGTGCCAGCAGCCTTAGCTCAGGGGGAACTCTTTACAATGAGCAGTTCTTC	CASSLSSGGTLYNEQFF
TRBV9	TRBJ2-3	.	.	TGTGCCAGCAGCGGGGGGGTTCAGGATACGCAGTATTTT	CASSGGVQDTQYF
TRBV27	TRBJ2-7	TRBD2	.	TGTGCCAGCAGTTTTCACGGGAGGGAGTACGAGCAGTACTTC	CASSFHGREYEQYF
TRBV24-1	TRBJ2-1	TRBD2	.	TGTGCCACCAGTGACGCGACTAGCGGGAGTACTGAGCAGTTCTTC	CATSDATSGSTEQFF
TRBV5-1	TRBJ2-5	.	.	TGCGCCAGCAGCTTGAGGGGGAAAGGGGAGACCCAGTACTTC	CASSLRGKGETQYF
TRBV18	TRBJ1-5	.	.	TGTGCCAGCTCAGTGAACCGGGATCAGCCCCAGCATTTT	CASSVNRDQPQHF
TRBV27	TRBJ1-2	TRBD1	once	TGTGCCAGCAGTACGGACAGGACACAGGGCTACACCTTC	CASSTDRTQGYTF
TRBV6-5	TRBJ2-7	TRBD1	.	TGTGCCAGCCGGGACAGGGTCCACGAGCAGTACTTC	CASRDRVHEQYF
TRBV5-1	TRBJ1-1	TRBD1	.	TGCGCCAGCAGACCCGGACAGGGCCCCAAGGCTGAAGCTTTCTTT	CASRPGQGPKAEAFF
TRBV7-9	TRBJ1-6	.	once	TGTGCCAGCAGCTTAGGCCTTGATAATTCACCCCTCCACTTT	CASSLGLDNSPLHF